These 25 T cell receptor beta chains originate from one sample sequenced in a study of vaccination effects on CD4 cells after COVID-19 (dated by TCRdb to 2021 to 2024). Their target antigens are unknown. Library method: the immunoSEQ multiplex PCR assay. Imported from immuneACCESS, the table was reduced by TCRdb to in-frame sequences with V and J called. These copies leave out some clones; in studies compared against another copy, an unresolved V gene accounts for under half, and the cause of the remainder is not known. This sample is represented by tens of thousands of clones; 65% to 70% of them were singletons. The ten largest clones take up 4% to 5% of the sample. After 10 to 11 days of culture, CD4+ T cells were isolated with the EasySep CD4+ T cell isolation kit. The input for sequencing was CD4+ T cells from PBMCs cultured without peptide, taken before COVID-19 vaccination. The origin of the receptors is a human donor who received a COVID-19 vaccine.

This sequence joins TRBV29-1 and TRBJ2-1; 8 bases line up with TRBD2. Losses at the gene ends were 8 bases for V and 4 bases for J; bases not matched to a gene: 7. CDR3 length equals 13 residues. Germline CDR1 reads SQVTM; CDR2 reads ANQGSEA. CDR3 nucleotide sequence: TGCAGCCAGGCGGGGGGACTTTACAATGAGCAGTTCTTC. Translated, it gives CSQAGGLYNEQFF.

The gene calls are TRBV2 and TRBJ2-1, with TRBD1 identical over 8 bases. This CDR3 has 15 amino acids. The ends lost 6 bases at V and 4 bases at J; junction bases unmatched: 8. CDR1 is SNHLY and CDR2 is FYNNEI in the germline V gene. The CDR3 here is CASRSTGEGYNEQFF. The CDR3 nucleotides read TGTGCCAGCAGGTCGACAGGGGAAGGATACAATGAGCAGTTCTTC.

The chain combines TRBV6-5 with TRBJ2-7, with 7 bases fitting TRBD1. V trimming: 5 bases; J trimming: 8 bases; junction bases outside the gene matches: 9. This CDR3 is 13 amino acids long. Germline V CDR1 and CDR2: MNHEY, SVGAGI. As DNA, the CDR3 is TGTGCCAGCAGTACAGCGACAGGGTTCAAGCAGTACTTC. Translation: CASSTATGFKQYF.

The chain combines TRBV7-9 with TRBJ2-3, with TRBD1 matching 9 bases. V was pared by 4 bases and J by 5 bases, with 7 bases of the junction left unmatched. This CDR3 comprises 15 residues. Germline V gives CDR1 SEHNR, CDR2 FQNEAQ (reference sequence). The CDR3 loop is CASSYRQGVVDTQYF. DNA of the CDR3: TGTGCCAGCAGCTATAGACAGGGGGTTGTAGATACGCAGTATTTT.

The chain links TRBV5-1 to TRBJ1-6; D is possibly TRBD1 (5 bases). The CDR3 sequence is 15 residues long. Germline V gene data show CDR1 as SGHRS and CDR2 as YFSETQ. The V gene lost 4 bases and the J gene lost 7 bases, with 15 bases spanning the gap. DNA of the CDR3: TGCGCCAGCAGCGTAGGCAGGGACGGCAATTCACCCCTCCACTTT. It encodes CASSVGRDGNSPLHF.

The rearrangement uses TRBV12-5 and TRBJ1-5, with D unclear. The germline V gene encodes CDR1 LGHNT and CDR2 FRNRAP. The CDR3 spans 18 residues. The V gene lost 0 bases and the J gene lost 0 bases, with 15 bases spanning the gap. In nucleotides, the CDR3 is TGTGCTAGTGGTTTGGTAAACCCGGTTGTGGCTAGCAATCAGCCCCAGCATTTT. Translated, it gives CASGLVNPVVASNQPQHF. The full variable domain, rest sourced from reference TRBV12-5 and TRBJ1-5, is DARVTQTPRHKVTEMGQEVTMRCQPILGHNTVFWYRQTMMQGLELLAYFRNRAPLDDSGMPKDRFSAEMPDATLATLKIQPSEPRDSAVYFCASGLVNPVVASNQPQHFGDGTRLSIL.

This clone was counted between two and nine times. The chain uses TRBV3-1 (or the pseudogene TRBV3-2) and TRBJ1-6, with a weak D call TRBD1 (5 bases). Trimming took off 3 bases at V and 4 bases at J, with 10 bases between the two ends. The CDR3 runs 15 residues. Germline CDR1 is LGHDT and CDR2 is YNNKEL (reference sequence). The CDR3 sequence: CASSQMRGYNSPLHF. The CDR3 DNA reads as TGTGCCAGCAGCCAGATGAGGGGATATAATTCACCCCTCCACTTT.

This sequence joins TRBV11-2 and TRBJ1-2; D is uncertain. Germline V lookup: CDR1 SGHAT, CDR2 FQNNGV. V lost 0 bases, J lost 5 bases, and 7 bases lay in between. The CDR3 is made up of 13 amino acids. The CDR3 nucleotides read TGTGCCAGCAGCTTAGATAGACAATATGGCTACACCTTC. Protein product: CASSLDRQYGYTF.

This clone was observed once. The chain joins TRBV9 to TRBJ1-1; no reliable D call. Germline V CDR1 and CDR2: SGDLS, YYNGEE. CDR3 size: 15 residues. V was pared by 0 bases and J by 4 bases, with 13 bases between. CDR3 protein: CASSVASGVGTEAFF. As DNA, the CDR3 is TGTGCCAGCAGCGTAGCCTCAGGCGTGGGCACTGAAGCTTTCTTT.

This CDR3 is CASSYQIREAFF. In DNA form, the CDR3 reads TGTGCCAGCAGTTACCAGATTCGGGAAGCTTTCTTT. The chain links TRBV6-2 or TRBV6-3 to TRBJ1-1; D not resolved. Germline lookup yields CDR1 MNHEY and CDR2 SVGEGT. The CDR3 runs 12 residues. V was pared by 2 bases and J by 8 bases, with 9 bases between.

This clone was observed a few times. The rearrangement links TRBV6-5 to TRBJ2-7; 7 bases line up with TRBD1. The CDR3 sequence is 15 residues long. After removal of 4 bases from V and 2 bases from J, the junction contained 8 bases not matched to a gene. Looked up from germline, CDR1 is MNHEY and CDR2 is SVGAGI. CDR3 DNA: TGTGCCAGCAGTTCCGGGACAGTCATAACCTACGAGCAGTACTTC. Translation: CASSSGTVITYEQYF.

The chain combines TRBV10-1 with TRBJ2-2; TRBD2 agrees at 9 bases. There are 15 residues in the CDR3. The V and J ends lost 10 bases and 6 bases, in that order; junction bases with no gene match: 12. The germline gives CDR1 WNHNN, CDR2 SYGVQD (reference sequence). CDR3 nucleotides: TGCGCCATCCATTCTAGCGGGGCGCGGGCCGGGGAGCTGTTTTTT. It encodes CAIHSSGARAGELFF.

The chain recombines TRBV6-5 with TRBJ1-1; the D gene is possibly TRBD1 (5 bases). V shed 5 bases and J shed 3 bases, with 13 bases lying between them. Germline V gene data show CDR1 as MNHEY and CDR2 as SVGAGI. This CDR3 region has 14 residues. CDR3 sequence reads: CASSRGYVDTEAFF. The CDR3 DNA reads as TGTGCCAGCAGTAGGGGTTATGTGGACACTGAAGCTTTCTTT.

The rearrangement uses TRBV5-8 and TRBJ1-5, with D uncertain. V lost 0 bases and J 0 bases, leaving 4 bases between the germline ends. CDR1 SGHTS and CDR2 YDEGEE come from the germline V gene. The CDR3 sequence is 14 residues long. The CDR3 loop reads CASSLGPSNQPQHF. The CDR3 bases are TGTGCCAGCAGCTTGGGACCTAGCAATCAGCCCCAGCATTTT. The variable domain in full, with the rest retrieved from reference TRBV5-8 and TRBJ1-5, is EAGVTQSPTHLIKTRGQQATLRCSPISGHTSVYWYQQALGLGLQFLLWYDEGEERNRGNFPPRFSGRQFPNYSSELNVNALELEDSALYLCASSLGPSNQPQHFGDGTRLSIL.

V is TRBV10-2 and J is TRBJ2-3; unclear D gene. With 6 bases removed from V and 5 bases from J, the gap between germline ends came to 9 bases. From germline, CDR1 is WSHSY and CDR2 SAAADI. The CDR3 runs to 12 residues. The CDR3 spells CASSRIVDTQYF. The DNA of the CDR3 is TGCGCCAGCAGCCGCATTGTAGATACGCAGTATTTT.

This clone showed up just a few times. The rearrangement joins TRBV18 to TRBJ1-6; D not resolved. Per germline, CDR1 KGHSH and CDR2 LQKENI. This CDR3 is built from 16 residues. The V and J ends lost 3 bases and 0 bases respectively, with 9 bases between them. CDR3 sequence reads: CASSPTPSSYNSPLHF. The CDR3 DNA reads TGTGCCAGCTCACCCACGCCTAGCTCCTATAATTCACCCCTCCACTTT.

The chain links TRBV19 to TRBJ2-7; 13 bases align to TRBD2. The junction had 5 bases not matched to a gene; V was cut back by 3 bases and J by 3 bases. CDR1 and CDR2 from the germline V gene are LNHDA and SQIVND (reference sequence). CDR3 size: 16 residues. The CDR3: CASSIGTSGALYEQYF. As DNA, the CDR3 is TGTGCCAGTAGTATTGGGACTAGCGGGGCCCTCTACGAGCAGTACTTC.

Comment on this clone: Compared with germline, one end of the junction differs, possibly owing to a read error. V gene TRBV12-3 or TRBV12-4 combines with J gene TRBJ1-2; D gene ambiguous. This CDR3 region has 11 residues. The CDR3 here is CASSLNHGYTF. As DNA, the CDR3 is TGTGCCAGCAGCCTTAACCATGGCTACACCTTC.

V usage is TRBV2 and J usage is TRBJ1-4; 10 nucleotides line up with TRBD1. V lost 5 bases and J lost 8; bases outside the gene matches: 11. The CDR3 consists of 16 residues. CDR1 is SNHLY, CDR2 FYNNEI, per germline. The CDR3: CASSPWATGGAEKLFF. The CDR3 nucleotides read TGTGCCAGCAGTCCATGGGCGACAGGGGGCGCGGAAAAACTGTTTTTT.

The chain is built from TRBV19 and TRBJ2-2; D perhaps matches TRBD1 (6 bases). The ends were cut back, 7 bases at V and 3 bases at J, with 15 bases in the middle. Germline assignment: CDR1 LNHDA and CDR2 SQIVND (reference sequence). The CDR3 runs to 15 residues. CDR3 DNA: TGTGCCAGTACCTCGAGGGGGAGCGACACCGGGGAGCTGTTTTTT. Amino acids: CASTSRGSDTGELFF.

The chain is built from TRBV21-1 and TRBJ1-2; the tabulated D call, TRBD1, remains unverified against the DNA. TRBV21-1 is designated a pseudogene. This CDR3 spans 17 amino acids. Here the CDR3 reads CASSKAISGQGAGGYTF. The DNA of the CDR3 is TGTGCCAGCAGCAAAGCGATAAGTGGACAGGGGGCGGGGGGCTACACCTTC.

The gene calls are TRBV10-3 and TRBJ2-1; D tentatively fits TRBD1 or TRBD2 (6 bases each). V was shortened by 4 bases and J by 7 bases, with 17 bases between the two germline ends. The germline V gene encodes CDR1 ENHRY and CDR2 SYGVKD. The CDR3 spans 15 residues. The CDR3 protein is CAISGGATGANEQFF. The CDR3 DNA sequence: TGTGCCATCAGTGGGGGGGCTACAGGAGCTAATGAGCAGTTCTTC.

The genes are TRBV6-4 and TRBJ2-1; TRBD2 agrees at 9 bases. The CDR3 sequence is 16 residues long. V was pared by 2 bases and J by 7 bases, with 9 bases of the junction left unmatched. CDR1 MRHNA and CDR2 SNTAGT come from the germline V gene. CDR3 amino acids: CASSDRPGLAENEQFF. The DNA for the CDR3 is TGTGCCAGCAGTGACCGACCGGGACTAGCTGAAAATGAGCAGTTCTTC.

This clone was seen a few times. The CDR3 DNA reads as TGTGCCAGCAGCTCCCCAGTGTGGCAGGGTGGGGAAAAACTGTTTTTT. Translation: CASSSPVWQGGEKLFF. The chain carries TRBV7-6 and TRBJ1-4; D may be TRBD1 (5 bases). This CDR3 is built from 16 residues. The V gene lost 4 bases and the J gene lost 8 bases, with 20 bases spanning the gap. The germline CDR1 and CDR2 sequences are SGHVS and FNYEAQ.

The CDR3: CASRGDSHGQFF. As DNA, the CDR3 is TGTGCCAGCAGGGGGGACAGCCACGGGCAGTTCTTC. J is TRBJ2-1 and V is TRBV2; 7 positions match TRBD1. Germline values: CDR1 SNHLY, CDR2 FYNNEI. The V and J ends lost 6 bases and 12 bases, in that order; junction bases with no gene match: 8. CDR3 length: 12 residues. Based on the CDR3 plus reference TRBV2 and TRBJ2-1, the full variable domain is EPEVTQTPSHQVTQMGQEVILRCVPISNHLYFYWYRQILGQKVEFLVSFYNNEISEKSEIFDDQFSVERPDGSNFTLKIRSTKLEDSAMYFCASRGDSHGQFFGPGTRLTVL.